A single sample is the source of the 14 T cell receptor beta chains below, sequenced in a study of T cell responses to AZD1222 COVID-19 vaccine. Generated by immunoSEQ multiplex PCR, the TCRdb table keeps only in-frame clones and is missing some. This table holds around 130,000 clones, 70% to 90% found once. The specimen was peripheral blood, collected on day 0 of AZD1222 vaccination. These receptors were obtained from an adult in good health.

This chain connects TRBV20-1 to TRBJ2-3, with D tentatively TRBD2 (6 bases). CDR1 and CDR2 from the germline V gene are DFQATT and SNEGSKA (reference sequence). Trimming pared 3 bases from V and 1 base from J, leaving 11 bases between. The CDR3 has 14 residues. CDR3: CSASSASGTDTQYF. The DNA of the CDR3 is TGCAGTGCTAGTTCGGCTAGCGGCACAGATACGCAGTATTTT.

This CDR3 reads CATSGGTNTGELFF. CDR3 coding DNA: TGTGCCACCAGTGGTGGCACCAACACCGGGGAGCTGTTTTTT. The V gene is TRBV24-1, the J gene TRBJ2-2; D call uncertain. This CDR3 has 14 amino acids. Germline CDR1 reads KGHDR; CDR2 reads SFDVKD. Trimming took off 5 bases at V and 2 bases at J, with 8 bases between the two ends.

The chain joins TRBV2 to TRBJ1-5; 9 bases align to TRBD1. Germline CDR1 and CDR2: SNHLY and FYNNEI. With 6 bases clipped from V and 3 bases from J, the junction kept 6 bases outside the gene matches. This CDR3 is 15 amino acids long. As DNA, the CDR3 is TGTGCCAGCAGATACAGGGGGCAGAACAATCAGCCCCAGCATTTT. This sequence encodes CASRYRGQNNQPQHF.

This sequence joins TRBV3-1 (or the pseudogene TRBV3-2) and TRBJ1-1; the D is unclear. The germline CDR1 and CDR2 sequences are LGHDT and YNNKEL (reference sequence). The CDR3 length is 12 residues. V was trimmed by 4 bases and J by 9 bases, leaving 12 bases between them. CDR3 DNA: TGTGCCAGCAGCCCCTGGGAACAGCAAGCTTTCTTT. This encodes CASSPWEQQAFF.

J is TRBJ1-2 and V is TRBV19, with D possibly being TRBD1 (5 bases). The CDR3 extends over 14 amino acids. Germline CDR1 and CDR2: LNHDA and SQIVND (reference sequence). V was shortened by 1 base and J by 2 bases, with 8 bases between the two germline ends. The CDR3 bases are TGTGCCAGTAGTATAGGTCCAGGGAACTATGGCTACACCTTC. Its translation: CASSIGPGNYGYTF. The full variable domain, its missing parts supplied by reference TRBV19 and TRBJ1-2, is DGGITQSPKYLFRKEGQNVTLSCEQNLNHDAMYWYRQDPGQGLRLIYYSQIVNDFQKGDIAEGYSVSREKKESFPLTVTSAQKNPTAFYLCASSIGPGNYGYTFGSGTRLTVV.

A single count supports this clone. One end of the junction fails to match germline, which may point to a read error. The J gene is TRBJ1-5, the V gene TRBV24-1, with 7 bases that match TRBD1. CDR3 size: 14 residues. CDR1 is KGHDR and CDR2 is SFDVKD in the germline V gene. CDR3 sequence: CAARQGGRGQPQHF. Here the CDR3 DNA reads TGTGCCGCCAGACAGGGAGGTAGAGGTCAGCCCCAGCATTTT.

For the CDR3, the DNA is TGTGCCAGCAGGTTCAGGAGACCCACAGATACGCAGTATTTT. It is translated as CASRFRRPTDTQYF. The chain has TRBV6-4 and TRBJ2-3, with D hard to call. Looked up from germline, CDR1 is MRHNA and CDR2 is SNTAGT. CDR3 length: 14 amino acids. V lost 6 bases and J lost 2, with 12 bases in between.

This clone is a singleton in its sample. In nucleotides, the CDR3 is TGTGCCAGCAGCTTAGGCCTCGAGGGCTCACCCCTCCACTTT. Translation: CASSLGLEGSPLHF. V gene TRBV11-3 combines with J gene TRBJ1-6; D uncertain. This CDR3 spans 14 amino acids. Germline CDR1 is SGHNT and CDR2 is YENEEA. V gave up 1 base and J gave up 10 bases, with 11 bases separating them.

V and J are TRBV3-1 (or the pseudogene TRBV3-2) and TRBJ2-3; D remains ambiguous. Germline V gene data show CDR1 as LGHDT and CDR2 as YNNKEL (reference sequence). The length of the CDR3 is 14 residues. V was pared by 2 bases and J by 2 bases, with 8 bases between. The CDR3 DNA reads TGTGCCAGCAGCCAAATGTCTTTCACAGATACGCAGTATTTT. As protein: CASSQMSFTDTQYF.

This clone has a single count. DNA for the CDR3: TGTGCCAGCTCAACTACTGGGGATAGCAATCAGCCCCAGCATTTT. Protein product: CASSTTGDSNQPQHF. This chain uses TRBV18 with TRBJ1-5; D is undetermined. Trimming removed 5 bases from V and 0 bases from J, with 11 bases in between. The CDR3 has 15 residues. Germline V lookup: CDR1 KGHSH, CDR2 LQKENI.

The chain couples TRBV7-9 to TRBJ1-1; D remains unclear. Deletions cut 2 bases from V and 6 bases from J, with 13 bases between. CDR3 length equals 14 residues. The germline V gene has CDR1 SEHNR and CDR2 FQNEAQ (reference sequence). Here the CDR3 reads CASSLISLNAEAFF. DNA for the CDR3: TGTGCCAGCAGCTTAATATCCCTCAACGCTGAAGCTTTCTTT.

The table lists this clone with a few counts. The V and J genes are TRBV11-2 and TRBJ2-7, with 9 nucleotides matching TRBD2. This CDR3 comprises 17 residues. Germline V gene sequence: CDR1 SGHAT, CDR2 FQNNGV. The J segment lost 0 bases and the V segment lost 3 bases, leaving 9 bases of the junction unmatched. The CDR3 region has the DNA TGTGCCAGCAGCTTTACCACTGCGACTAGCGGCTCCTACGAGCAGTACTTC. Protein sequence: CASSFTTATSGSYEQYF.

V is TRBV6-5 and J is TRBJ2-5; maybe TRBD1 (5 bases). Germline CDR1 is MNHEY and CDR2 is SVGAGI. The length of the CDR3 is 16 residues. The germline V and J ends were trimmed by 0 bases and 2 bases, with 13 bases remaining between them. Here the CDR3 reads CASSYSFTGTQETQYF. CDR3 DNA: TGTGCCAGCAGTTACTCTTTCACAGGAACGCAAGAGACCCAGTACTTC.

The J gene is TRBJ1-1, the V gene TRBV6-2 or TRBV6-3; a weak D match, TRBD1 (6 bases). CDR1 is MNHEY, CDR2 SVGEGT, per germline. V lost 0 bases and J lost 3, with 11 bases in between. This CDR3 has 15 amino acids. This CDR3 is CASSYSPKGDTEAFF. The DNA of the CDR3 is TGTGCCAGCAGTTACTCGCCCAAGGGGGACACTGAAGCTTTCTTT.